This T cell receptor beta chain was sequenced for a study of Graves' ophthalmopathy and Graves' hyperthyroidism. Overall study results and limits: Between ophthalmopathy and stable hyperthyroidism, a 13-signature model drew a separation with nearly 90% sensitivity and 81.08% specificity.

RNA transcripts provided the template for amplifying TCR beta CDR3 regions. First-round RT-PCR employed HTBI primers, with a second-round multiplex PCR after it. TCRdb ran MiXCR on the multiplex PCR reads and lists one entry per CDR3 protein. The sample carries hundreds of thousands of distinct CDR3 sequences, roughly 41% recorded once. A remark on this clonotype: Antigen specificity is unknown.

Germline V gene lookup returns CDR1 SNHLY and CDR2 FYNNEI. V shed 7 bases and J shed 8 bases, with 20 bases lying between them. This CDR3 has 15 residues. The sample comprised peripheral blood. This TCR was sampled from an adult man with Graves' ophthalmopathy. V gene TRBV2 combines with J gene TRBJ1-4; D possibly corresponds to TRBD1 (5 bases). The CDR3 spells CASTPFRDGQEKLFF. In DNA form, the CDR3 reads TGTGCCAGCACCCCATTCAGGGACGGACAAGAAAAACTGTTTTTT.